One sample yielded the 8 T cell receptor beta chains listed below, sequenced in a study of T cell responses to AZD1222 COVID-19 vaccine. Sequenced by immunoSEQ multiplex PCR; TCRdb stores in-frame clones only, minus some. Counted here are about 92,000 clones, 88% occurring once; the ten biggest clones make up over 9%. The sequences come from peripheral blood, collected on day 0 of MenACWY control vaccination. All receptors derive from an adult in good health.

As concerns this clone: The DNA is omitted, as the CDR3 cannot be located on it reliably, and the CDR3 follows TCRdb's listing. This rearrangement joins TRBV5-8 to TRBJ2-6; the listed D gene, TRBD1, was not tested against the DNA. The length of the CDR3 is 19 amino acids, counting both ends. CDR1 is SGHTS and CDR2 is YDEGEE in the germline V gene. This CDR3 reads CASSLRPGTGVPGANVLTF.

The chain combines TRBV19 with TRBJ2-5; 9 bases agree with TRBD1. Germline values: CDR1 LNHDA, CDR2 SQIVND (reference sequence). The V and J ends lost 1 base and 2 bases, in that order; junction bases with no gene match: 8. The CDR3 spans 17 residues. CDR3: CASSIGGTGTFQETQYF. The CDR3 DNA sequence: TGTGCCAGTAGTATAGGGGGGACAGGGACCTTTCAAGAGACCCAGTACTTC. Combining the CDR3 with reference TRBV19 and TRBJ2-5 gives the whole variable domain DGGITQSPKYLFRKEGQNVTLSCEQNLNHDAMYWYRQDPGQGLRLIYYSQIVNDFQKGDIAEGYSVSREKKESFPLTVTSAQKNPTAFYLCASSIGGTGTFQETQYFGPGTRLLVL.

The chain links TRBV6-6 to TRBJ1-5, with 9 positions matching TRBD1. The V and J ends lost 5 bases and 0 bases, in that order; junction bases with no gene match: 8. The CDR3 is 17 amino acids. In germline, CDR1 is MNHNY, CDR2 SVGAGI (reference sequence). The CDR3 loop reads CASSQGQGRTSNQPQHF. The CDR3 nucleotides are TGTGCCAGCAGTCAGGGACAGGGAAGGACTAGCAATCAGCCCCAGCATTTT.

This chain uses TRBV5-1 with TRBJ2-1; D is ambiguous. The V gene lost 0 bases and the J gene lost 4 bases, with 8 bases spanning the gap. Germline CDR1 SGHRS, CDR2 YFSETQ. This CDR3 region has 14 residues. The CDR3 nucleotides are TGCGCCAGCAGCTTGGCGCCGGCTTACAATGAGCAGTTCTTC. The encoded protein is CASSLAPAYNEQFF.

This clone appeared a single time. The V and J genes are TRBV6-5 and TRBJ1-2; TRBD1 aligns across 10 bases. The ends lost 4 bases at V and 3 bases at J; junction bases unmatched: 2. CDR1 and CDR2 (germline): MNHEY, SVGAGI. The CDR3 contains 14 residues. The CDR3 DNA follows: TGTGCCAGCAGTTCAGGACAGGGGGACTATGGCTACACCTTC. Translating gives CASSSGQGDYGYTF.

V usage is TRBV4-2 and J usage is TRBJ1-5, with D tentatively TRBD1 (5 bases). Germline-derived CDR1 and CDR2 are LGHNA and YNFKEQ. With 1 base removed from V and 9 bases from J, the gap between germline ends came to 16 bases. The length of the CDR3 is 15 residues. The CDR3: CASSQGGTEEWPQHF. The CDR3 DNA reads TGTGCCAGCAGCCAAGGGGGGACGGAAGAGTGGCCCCAGCATTTT.

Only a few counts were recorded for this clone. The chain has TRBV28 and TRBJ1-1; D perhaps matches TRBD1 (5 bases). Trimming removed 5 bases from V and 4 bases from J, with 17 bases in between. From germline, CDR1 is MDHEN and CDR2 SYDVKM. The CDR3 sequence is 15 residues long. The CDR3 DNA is TGTGCCAGCAGTGCCCCTAAGGGGAGGAGCACTGAAGCTTTCTTT. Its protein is CASSAPKGRSTEAFF.

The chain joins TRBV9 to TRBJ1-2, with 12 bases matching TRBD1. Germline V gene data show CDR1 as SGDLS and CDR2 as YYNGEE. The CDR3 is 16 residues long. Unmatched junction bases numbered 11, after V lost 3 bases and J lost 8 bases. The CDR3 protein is CASSAGTGGGFFGYTF. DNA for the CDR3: TGTGCCAGCAGCGCGGGGACAGGGGGCGGATTTTTCGGCTACACCTTC.